This T cell receptor (beta chain) was sequenced during a study of shared clonotypes between healthy human individuals. Study-wide findings and caveats: The generation probabilities recorded for non-shared clonotypes fell below those of clonotypes shared by all four donors.

Assay: immunoSEQ multiplex PCR; the TCRdb copy retains only in-frame clones and omits some. The sample has about 600,000 clones, 97% seen once. As concerns this clone: Antigen specificity is unknown.

Sequencing input: naive CD4+ T cells sorted from blood. Subset here: CD45RA+ positively selected. The origin of this receptor is a woman in her twenties or thirties in good health.

This CDR3 is CAASTGTGVREQYF. The CDR3 DNA follows: TGTGCCGCCTCCACCGGGACAGGAGTACGGGAGCAGTACTTC. The J gene is TRBJ2-7, the V gene TRBV28; 8 bases are a match to TRBD1. Germline V gene data show CDR1 as MDHEN and CDR2 as SYDVKM. The CDR3 sequence is 14 residues long. V lost 11 bases to trimming and J lost 7 bases; unmatched junction nucleotides: 16.